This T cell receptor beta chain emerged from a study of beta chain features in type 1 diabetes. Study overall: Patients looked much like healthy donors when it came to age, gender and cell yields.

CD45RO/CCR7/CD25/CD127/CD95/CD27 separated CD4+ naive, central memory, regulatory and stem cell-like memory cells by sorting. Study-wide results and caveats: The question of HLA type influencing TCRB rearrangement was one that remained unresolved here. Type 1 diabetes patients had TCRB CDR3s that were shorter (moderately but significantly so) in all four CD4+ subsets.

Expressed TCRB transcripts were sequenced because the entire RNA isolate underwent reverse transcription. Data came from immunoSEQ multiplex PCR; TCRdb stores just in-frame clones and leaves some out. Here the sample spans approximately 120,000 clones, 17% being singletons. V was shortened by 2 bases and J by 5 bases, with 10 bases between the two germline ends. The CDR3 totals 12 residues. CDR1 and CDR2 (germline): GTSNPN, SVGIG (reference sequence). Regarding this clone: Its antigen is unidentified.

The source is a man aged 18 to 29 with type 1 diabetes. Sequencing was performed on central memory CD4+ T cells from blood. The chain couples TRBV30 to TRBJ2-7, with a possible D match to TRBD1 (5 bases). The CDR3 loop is CAWSRQGNEQYF. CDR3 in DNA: TGTGCCTGGAGTAGGCAGGGCAACGAGCAGTACTTC.